Given below is one TCR beta chain in context. The authors' processing: Scientists estimated how many nucleated cells there were by amplifying reference gene primers. The repertoire was sequenced with immunoSEQ multiplex PCR; TCRdb's copy has only in-frame clones and lacks some. From that table come the V and J calls and clone size; the DNA was used to work out D and trimming. The top ten clones hold 15% of a sample with around 100,000 clones, about 87% of them seen once. This record belongs to a study of blood T cell repertoires in COVID-19. Background on the study: The United States, Italy and Spain were the sources of the acute and convalescent COVID-19 samples. Nucleic acid was either cDNA or gDNA, and it came from T cells, B-cell-depleted T cells, or PBMCs.

Trimming removed 4 bases from V and 4 bases from J, with 14 bases in between. Germline V gives CDR1 SEHNR, CDR2 FQNEAQ (reference sequence). The CDR3 is 15 residues long. The sequence derives from a human donor in a cohort sampled during active COVID-19. Input material: peripheral blood. The gene calls are TRBV7-9 and TRBJ1-3; no definite D call. The CDR3 DNA follows: TGTGCCAGCAGCTACTCGGCGGGATCCGGAAACACCATATATTTT. Its translation: CASSYSAGSGNTIYF.